This TCR beta chain was recorded in a study of cytomegalovirus exposure and HLA in healthy donors. The study ran its PCR with 60 Vbeta and 13 Jbeta primers. Assay used: immunoSEQ multiplex PCR; TCRdb lists only in-frame clones, some missing. Among over 150,000 clones, 68% were seen once, and the ten largest hold approximately 1.5%. This clone was picked up one time. V lost 3 bases and J lost 7; bases outside the gene matches: 13. The CDR3 extends over 17 amino acids. CDR1 and CDR2 (germline): SGHTS, YDEGEE. This TCR derives from a man aged 45-60 years in good health and CMV-seronegative. The chain uses TRBV5-8 and TRBJ2-4; 10 nucleotides agree with TRBD1. The specimen was PBMCs. The CDR3 protein is CASSWTGTGEYGNIQYF. The CDR3 coding sequence is TGTGCCAGCAGCTGGACCGGGACAGGGGAATATGGTAACATTCAGTACTTC. Using reference TRBV5-8 and TRBJ2-4 for the parts outside the CDR3, the full variable domain is EAGVTQSPTHLIKTRGQQATLRCSPISGHTSVYWYQQALGLGLQFLLWYDEGEERNRGNFPPRFSGRQFPNYSSELNVNALELEDSALYLCASSWTGTGEYGNIQYFGAGTRLSVL.